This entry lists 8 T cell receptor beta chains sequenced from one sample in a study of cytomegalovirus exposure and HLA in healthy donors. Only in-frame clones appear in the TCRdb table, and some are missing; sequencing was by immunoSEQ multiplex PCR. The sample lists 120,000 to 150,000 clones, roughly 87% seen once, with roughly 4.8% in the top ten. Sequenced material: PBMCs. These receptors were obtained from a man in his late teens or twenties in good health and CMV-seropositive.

Written as DNA, the CDR3 is TGTGCCAGCAGCTTAGGACAGGCTGGATATTATGGGGCCGGGGAGCTGTTTTTT. Translated, it gives CASSLGQAGYYGAGELFF. V is TRBV11-3 and J is TRBJ2-2; TRBD1 is a possible D gene (6 bases). The germline V and J ends were trimmed by 1 base and 6 bases, with 21 bases remaining between them. This CDR3 contains 18 residues. The germline V gene encodes CDR1 SGHNT and CDR2 YENEEA.

CDR3 sequence (DNA): TGTGCCAGCAGTGGGTACCGGGATTCTCAACCCAATGAGCAGTTCTTC. Translating it yields CASSGYRDSQPNEQFF. The chain joins TRBV25-1 to TRBJ2-1; weak D call: TRBD2 (5 bases). The length of the CDR3 is 16 residues. Trimming shortened V by 4 bases and J by 6 bases, and 19 bases separated the two germline ends. The V gene's germline CDR1 is MGHDK and CDR2 SYGVNS.

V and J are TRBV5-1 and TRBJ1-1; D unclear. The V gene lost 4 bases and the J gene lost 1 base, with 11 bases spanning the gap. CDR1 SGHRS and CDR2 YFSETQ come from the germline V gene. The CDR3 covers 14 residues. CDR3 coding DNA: TGCGCCAGCAGCCCCGGAACGGGGAACACTGAAGCTTTCTTT. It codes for CASSPGTGNTEAFF.

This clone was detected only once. The CDR3 nucleotides read TGTGCCAGTAAGTGGGCGGGAGTAGGTGAGCAGTACTTC. Translating it yields CASKWAGVGEQYF. The chain uses TRBV19 and TRBJ2-7; 7 nucleotides agree with TRBD2. The germline CDR1 and CDR2 sequences are LNHDA and SQIVND (reference sequence). The CDR3 covers 13 residues. The V and J ends lost 7 bases and 7 bases, in that order; junction bases with no gene match: 10.

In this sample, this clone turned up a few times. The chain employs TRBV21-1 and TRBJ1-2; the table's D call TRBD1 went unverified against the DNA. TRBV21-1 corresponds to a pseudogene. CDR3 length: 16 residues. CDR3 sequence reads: CASSKKEGDRVGGYTF. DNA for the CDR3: TGTGCCAGCAGCAAAAAAGAGGGGGACAGGGTGGGAGGCTACACCTTC.

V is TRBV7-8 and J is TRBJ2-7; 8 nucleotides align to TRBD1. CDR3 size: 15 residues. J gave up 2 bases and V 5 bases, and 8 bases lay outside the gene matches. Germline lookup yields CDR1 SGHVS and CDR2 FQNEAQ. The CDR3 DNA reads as TGTGCCAGCAGCGCTCGGACAGGGCTTCCCTACGAGCAGTACTTC. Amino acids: CASSARTGLPYEQYF.

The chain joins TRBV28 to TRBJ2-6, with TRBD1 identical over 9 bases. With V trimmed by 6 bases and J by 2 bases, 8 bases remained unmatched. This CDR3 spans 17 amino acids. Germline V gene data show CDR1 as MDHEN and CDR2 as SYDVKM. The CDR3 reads CASSFGTGFTGANVLTF. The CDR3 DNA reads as TGTGCCAGCAGCTTCGGGACAGGGTTTACTGGGGCCAACGTCCTGACTTTC. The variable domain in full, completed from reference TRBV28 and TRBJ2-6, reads DVKVTQSSRYLVKRTGEKVFLECVQDMDHENMFWYRQDPGLGLRLIYFSYDVKMKEKGDIPEGYSVSREKKERFSLILESASTNQTSMYLCASSFGTGFTGANVLTFGAGSRLTVL.

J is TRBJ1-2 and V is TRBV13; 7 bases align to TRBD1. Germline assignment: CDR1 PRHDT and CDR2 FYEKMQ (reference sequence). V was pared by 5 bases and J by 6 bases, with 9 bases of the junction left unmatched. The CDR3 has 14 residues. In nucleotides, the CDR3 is TGTGCCAGCAGCCCCGGACAGGTCGGGAATGGCTACACCTTC. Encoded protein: CASSPGQVGNGYTF. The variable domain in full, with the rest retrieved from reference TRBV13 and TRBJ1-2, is AAGVIQSPRHLIKEKRETATLKCYPIPRHDTVYWYQQGPGQDPQFLISFYEKMQSDKGSIPDRFSAQQFSDYHSELNMSSLELGDSALYFCASSPGQVGNGYTFGSGTRLTVV.